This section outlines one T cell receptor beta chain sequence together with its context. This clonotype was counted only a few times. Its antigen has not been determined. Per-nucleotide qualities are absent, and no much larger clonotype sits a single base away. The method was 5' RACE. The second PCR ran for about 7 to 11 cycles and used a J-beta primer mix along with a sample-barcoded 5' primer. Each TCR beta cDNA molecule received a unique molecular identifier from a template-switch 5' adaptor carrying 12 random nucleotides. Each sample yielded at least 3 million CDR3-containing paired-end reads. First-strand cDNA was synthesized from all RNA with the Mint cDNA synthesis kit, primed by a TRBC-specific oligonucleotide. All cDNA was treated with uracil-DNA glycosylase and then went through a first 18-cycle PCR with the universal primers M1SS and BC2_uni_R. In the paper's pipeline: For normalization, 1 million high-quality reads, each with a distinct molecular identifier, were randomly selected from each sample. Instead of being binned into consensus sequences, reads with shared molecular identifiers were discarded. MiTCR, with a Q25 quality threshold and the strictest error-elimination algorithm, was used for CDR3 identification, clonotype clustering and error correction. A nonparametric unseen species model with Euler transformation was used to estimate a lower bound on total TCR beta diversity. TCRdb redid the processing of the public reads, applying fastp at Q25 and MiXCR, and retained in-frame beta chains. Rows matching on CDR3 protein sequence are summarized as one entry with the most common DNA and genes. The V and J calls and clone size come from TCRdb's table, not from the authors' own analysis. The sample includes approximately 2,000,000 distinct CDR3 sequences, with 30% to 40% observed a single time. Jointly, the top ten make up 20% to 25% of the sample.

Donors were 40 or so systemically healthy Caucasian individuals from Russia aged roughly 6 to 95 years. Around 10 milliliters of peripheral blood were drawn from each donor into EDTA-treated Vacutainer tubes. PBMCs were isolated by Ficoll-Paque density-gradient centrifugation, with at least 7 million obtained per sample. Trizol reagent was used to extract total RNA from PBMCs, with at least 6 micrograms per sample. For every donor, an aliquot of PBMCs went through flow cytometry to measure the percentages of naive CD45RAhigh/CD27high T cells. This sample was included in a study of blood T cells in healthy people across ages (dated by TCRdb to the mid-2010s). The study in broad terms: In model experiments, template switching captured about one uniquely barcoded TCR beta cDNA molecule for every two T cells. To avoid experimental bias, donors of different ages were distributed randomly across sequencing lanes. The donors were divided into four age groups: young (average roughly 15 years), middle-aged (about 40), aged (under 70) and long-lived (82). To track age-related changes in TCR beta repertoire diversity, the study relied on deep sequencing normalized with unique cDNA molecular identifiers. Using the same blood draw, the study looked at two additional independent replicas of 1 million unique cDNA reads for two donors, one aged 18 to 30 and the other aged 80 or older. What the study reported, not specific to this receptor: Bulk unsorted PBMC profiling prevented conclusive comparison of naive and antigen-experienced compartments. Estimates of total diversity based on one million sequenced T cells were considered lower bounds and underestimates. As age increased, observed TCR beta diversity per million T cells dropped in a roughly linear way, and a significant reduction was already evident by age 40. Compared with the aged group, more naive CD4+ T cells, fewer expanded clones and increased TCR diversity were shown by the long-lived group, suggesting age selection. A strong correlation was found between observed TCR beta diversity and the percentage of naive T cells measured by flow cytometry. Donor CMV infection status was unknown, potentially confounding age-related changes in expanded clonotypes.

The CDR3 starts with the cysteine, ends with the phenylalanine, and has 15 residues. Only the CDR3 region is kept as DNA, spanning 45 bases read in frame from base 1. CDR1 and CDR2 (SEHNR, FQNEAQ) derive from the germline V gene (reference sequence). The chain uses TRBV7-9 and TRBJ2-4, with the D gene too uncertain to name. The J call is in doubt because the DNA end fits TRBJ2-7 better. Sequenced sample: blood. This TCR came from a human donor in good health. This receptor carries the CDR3 CASSLMAGLNDEQYF. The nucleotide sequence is TGTGCCAGCAGCTTAATGGCAGGTCTGAACGACGAGCAGTACTTC.